The 4 T cell receptor beta chains below come from one sample, sequenced in a study of T-cell memory formation after mild COVID-19. TCRdb reprocessed the 5' RACE reads via MiXCR and lists one record per CDR3 protein. This table holds 240,000 or so distinct CDR3 sequences, approximately 10% found once. The sequencing sample was made of PBMCs or a T cell subset sorted from them (not recorded which). The source is a man in his late teens or twenties who had mild COVID-19 (a few samples of this study predate the infection). Cell type and time point are not known.

This clonotype came up once. As DNA, the CDR3 is TGTGCCACCCCCCGGGAGGGGGCCTTCACAGATACGCAGTATTTT. Translated: CATPREGAFTDTQYF. This chain links TRBV7-9 with TRBJ2-3, with a possible D match to TRBD2 (8 bases). CDR3 length equals 15 residues. Trimming removed 10 bases from V and 2 bases from J, with 19 bases in between. CDR1 is SEHNR, CDR2 FQNEAQ, per germline (reference sequence).

This clonotype was observed a handful of times. The gene calls are TRBV6-2 or TRBV6-3 and TRBJ1-5; D might be TRBD1 (6 bases). There are 13 residues in the CDR3. Germline loops: CDR1 MNHEY, CDR2 SVGEGT. Trimming pared 7 bases from V and 6 bases from J, leaving 13 bases between. CDR3 bases: TGTGCCAGCAACCGTCGGGGGCGTCAGCCCCAGCATTTT. Its translation is CASNRRGRQPQHF.

This sequence joins TRBV15 and TRBJ2-3; D is undetermined. Per germline, CDR1 LNHNV and CDR2 YYDKDF (reference sequence). CDR3 size: 15 residues. Trimming took off 8 bases at V and 6 bases at J, with 21 bases between the two ends. CDR3 protein: CATQRTAPHIDTQYF. The CDR3 nucleotides are TGTGCCACCCAAAGGACGGCCCCTCACATTGATACGCAGTATTTT.

This clonotype showed up many times. V and J are TRBV7-2 and TRBJ2-3; D unclear. The CDR3 is 14 amino acids. In germline, CDR1 is SGHTA, CDR2 FQGNSA. Deletions cut 7 bases from V and 6 bases from J, with 17 bases between. The CDR3 nucleotides are TGTGCCAGCACGCTTAGTAGGGCTGCGGATACGCAGTATTTT. Its protein product is CASTLSRAADTQYF. The entire variable domain, with the rest obtained from reference TRBV7-2 and TRBJ2-3, is as follows: GAGVSQSPSNKVTEKGKDVELRCDPISGHTALYWYRQSLGQGLEFLIYFQGNSAPDKSGLPSDRFSAERTGGSVSTLTIQRTQQEDSAVYLCASTLSRAADTQYFGPGTRLTVL.